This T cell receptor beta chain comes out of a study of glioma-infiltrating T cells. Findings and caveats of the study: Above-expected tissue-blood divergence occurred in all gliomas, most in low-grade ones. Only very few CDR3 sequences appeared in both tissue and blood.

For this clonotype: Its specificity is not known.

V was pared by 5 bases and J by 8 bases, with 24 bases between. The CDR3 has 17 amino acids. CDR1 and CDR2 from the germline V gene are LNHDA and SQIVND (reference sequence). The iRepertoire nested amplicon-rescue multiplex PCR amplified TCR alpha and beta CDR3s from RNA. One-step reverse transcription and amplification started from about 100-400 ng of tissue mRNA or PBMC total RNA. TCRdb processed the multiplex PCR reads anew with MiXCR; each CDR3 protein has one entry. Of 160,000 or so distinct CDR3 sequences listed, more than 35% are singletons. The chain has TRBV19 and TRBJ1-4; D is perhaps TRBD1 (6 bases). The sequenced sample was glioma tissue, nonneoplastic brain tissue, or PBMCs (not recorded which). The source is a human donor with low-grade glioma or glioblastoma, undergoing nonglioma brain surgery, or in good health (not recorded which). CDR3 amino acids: CASSLRTGEQGGEKLFF. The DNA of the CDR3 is TGTGCCAGTAGTCTTCGGACGGGGGAACAGGGTGGCGAAAAACTGTTTTTT.